This entry lists 16 T cell receptor beta chains sequenced from one sample in a study of breast tumors, draining lymph nodes, adjacent tissues. MiXCR was run by TCRdb on the multiplex PCR reads, yielding one entry per CDR3 protein. The sample has 200,000 or so distinct CDR3 sequences, approximately 31% seen once. Axillary draining lymph nodes of breast cancer patients supplied the node samples. Source material: axillary lymph node tissue. These receptors were taken from a female donor with breast cancer. Some clones in this sample may be carry-over from other donors' samples.

The V and J genes are TRBV20-1 and TRBJ2-7; D is ambiguous. The CDR3 has 14 residues. Germline lookup yields CDR1 DFQATT and CDR2 SNEGSKA (reference sequence). Trimming removed 0 bases at V and 6 bases at J, with 15 bases between. For the CDR3, the DNA is TGCAGTGCTAGAGACAGTTTGTTCGGCAGCGAGCAGTACTTC. Translating gives CSARDSLFGSEQYF.

This chain uses TRBV29-1 with TRBJ1-1; no clear D. Germline V lookup: CDR1 SQVTM, CDR2 ANQGSEA. This CDR3 has 11 amino acids. V was shortened by 4 bases and J by 1 base, with 4 bases between the two germline ends. CDR3 sequence (DNA): TGCAGCGTTGTCAGGAACACTGAAGCTTTCTTT. Amino acid sequence: CSVVRNTEAFF.

The rearrangement joins TRBV15 to TRBJ1-1; TRBD1 matches at 9 bases. This CDR3 is built from 14 residues. CDR1 is LNHNV, CDR2 YYDKDF, per germline (reference sequence). Unmatched junction bases numbered 6, after V lost 2 bases and J lost 8 bases. DNA of the CDR3: TGTGCCACCAGCAGACCGGGACAGGGTCGGGAAGCTTTCTTT. Its protein product is CATSRPGQGREAFF.

The chain has TRBV2 and TRBJ2-7; D unclear. Germline loops: CDR1 SNHLY, CDR2 FYNNEI. This CDR3 region has 13 residues. Trimming removed 3 bases at V and 3 bases at J, with 9 bases between. This CDR3 is CASSDSGDYEQYV. The CDR3 coding sequence is TGTGCCAGCAGTGACTCAGGAGACTACGAGCAGTACGTC.

The chain has TRBV6-1 and TRBJ1-3; tentative D call: TRBD1 (6 bases). This CDR3 comprises 16 residues. Trimming cost V 5 bases and J 1 base, with 15 bases left between them. CDR1 MNHNS and CDR2 SASEGT come from the germline V gene. In DNA form, the CDR3 reads TGTGCCAGCAGTCCTGGGGGGGCCAGGTCTGGAAACACCATATATTTT. Translating gives CASSPGGARSGNTIYF.

Many counts were recorded for this clonotype. The chain has TRBV5-1 and TRBJ2-1; 7 nucleotides align to TRBD1. J lost 9 bases, V lost 1 base, and 7 bases had no gene match. The CDR3 runs to 14 residues. CDR1 is SGHRS, CDR2 YFSETQ, per germline. The CDR3 DNA reads as TGCGCCAGCAGCTTGAGACAGGGTGGGGGTGAGCAGTTCTTC. Translation: CASSLRQGGGEQFF.

This clonotype was observed many times. The gene calls are TRBV6-2 or TRBV6-3 and TRBJ2-5; D remains unclear. This CDR3 contains 12 residues. Germline CDR1 MNHEY, CDR2 SVGEGT. V was trimmed by 10 bases and J by 7 bases, leaving 16 bases between them. CDR3 in amino acids: CATKRDRGTQYF. The CDR3 DNA reads TGTGCCACTAAGCGCGATCGCGGGACCCAGTACTTC.

The rearrangement uses TRBV28 and TRBJ2-2, with D hard to call. Germline CDR1 is MDHEN and CDR2 is SYDVKM. V was shortened by 3 bases and J by 3 bases, with 14 bases between the two germline ends. This CDR3 has 16 residues. The CDR3 DNA follows: TGTGCCAGCAGTTTCTCTGGACCGTTGGACACCGGGGAGCTGTTTTTT. It is translated as CASSFSGPLDTGELFF.

There are many counts of this clonotype. The V gene is TRBV7-3, the J gene TRBJ2-1; D perhaps matches TRBD1 (5 bases). Germline CDR1 SGHTA, CDR2 FQGTGA. The V gene lost 5 bases and the J gene lost 1 base, with 6 bases spanning the gap. The CDR3 length is 13 residues. CDR3 in amino acids: CASSPGSYNEQFF. The CDR3 nucleotides are TGTGCCAGCAGCCCAGGGTCCTACAATGAGCAGTTCTTC.

This clonotype was observed many times. The V gene is TRBV24-1, the J gene TRBJ2-3; D remains unclear. V was clipped by 2 bases and J by 3 bases, with 8 bases between them. Germline assignment: CDR1 KGHDR and CDR2 SFDVKD. The CDR3 consists of 14 residues. CDR3 bases: TGTGCCACCAGTGATTCCCCCCAAACAGATACGCAGTATTTT. Translated: CATSDSPQTDTQYF.

This clonotype was observed many times. The chain is built from TRBV19 and TRBJ1-2; D not resolved. The CDR3 is made up of 16 amino acids. Trimming stripped 6 bases from V and 4 bases from J, with 21 bases between. Germline assignment: CDR1 LNHDA and CDR2 SQIVND (reference sequence). CDR3 nucleotides: TGTGCCAGTAGAACCTGGGATCAGAGTCAACCCTATGGCTACACCTTC. Residues: CASRTWDQSQPYGYTF. The full variable domain, in which reference TRBV19 and TRBJ1-2 provide the parts outside the CDR3, is DGGITQSPKYLFRKEGQNVTLSCEQNLNHDAMYWYRQDPGQGLRLIYYSQIVNDFQKGDIAEGYSVSREKKESFPLTVTSAQKNPTAFYLCASRTWDQSQPYGYTFGSGTRLTVV.

About this clonotype itself: A much larger clone sits a single nucleotide away, making a read error possible. V usage is TRBV18 and J usage is TRBJ2-7, with D perhaps TRBD2 (6 bases). Germline values: CDR1 KGHSH, CDR2 LQKENI. This CDR3 spans 13 amino acids. The CDR3: CAGSLSDYYEQYF. CDR3 sequence (DNA): TGTGCCGGCTCACTCTCGGACTACTACGAGCAGTACTTC.

Many counts were recorded for this clonotype. The gene calls are TRBV7-2 and TRBJ2-7; D gene unclear. Germline values: CDR1 SGHTA, CDR2 FQGNSA. V dropped 0 bases and J dropped 3 bases, with 9 bases sitting between them. This CDR3 has 14 residues. The CDR3 DNA reads TGTGCCAGCAGCTTAGCGGAAAGCCGCTACGAGCAGTACTTC. The encoded protein is CASSLAESRYEQYF.

This clonotype was counted ten times or more. The CDR3 DNA reads TGTGCCAGCAGCTTAACTAGCGGCACCGGGGAGCTGTTTTTT. It is translated as CASSLTSGTGELFF. The chain employs TRBV7-3 and TRBJ2-2; tentative D call: TRBD2 (6 bases). The CDR3 has 14 residues. Germline CDR1 SGHTA, CDR2 FQGTGA. V was pared by 0 bases and J by 4 bases, with 6 bases between.

Many counts were recorded for this clonotype. The chain couples TRBV7-9 to TRBJ2-5; 9 bases are a match to TRBD1. The junction had 3 bases not matched to a gene; V was cut back by 3 bases and J by 1 base. The V gene's germline CDR1 is SEHNR and CDR2 FQNEAQ (reference sequence). This CDR3 spans 15 amino acids. The CDR3 DNA reads TGTGCCAGCAGCTTGGGACAGGGTGGCCAAGAGACCCAGTACTTC. This sequence encodes CASSLGQGGQETQYF.

Remarks on this clonotype: This may come from a read error, since a much larger clone is one base off. The CDR3 sequence is CASREAETQYF. As DNA, the CDR3 is TGTGCCAGCCGTGAAGCAGAGACCCAGTACTTC. The chain employs TRBV6-5 and TRBJ2-5; D uncertain. Germline V lookup: CDR1 MNHEY, CDR2 SVGAGI. CDR3 size: 11 residues. V lost 8 bases and J 4 bases, leaving 8 bases between the germline ends.